This TCR beta chain was identified in a study of OX40 agonist ivuxolimab in advanced cancers. Study results and caveats: In CD8+ T cells, expanded clones were on average more numerous than in CD4+. Partial responders receiving 0.1-3.0 mg/kg showed among the lowest clonal expansion.

TCRdb's copy holds only in-frame clones and misses some; the assay was immunoSEQ multiplex PCR. The sample lists 40,000 to 55,000 clones; roughly 90% were seen once. This clone was found once. Its antigen is not identified. Patients with autoimmune history or systemic immunosuppression were excluded. Per germline, CDR1 LNHDA and CDR2 SQIVND (reference sequence). The CDR3 totals 15 residues. Unmatched junction bases numbered 8, after V lost 7 bases and J lost 0 bases. The TCR was taken from an adult with an advanced solid tumor such as melanoma, head and neck, liver or kidney cancer. Sequencing was performed on CD4+ or CD8+ T cells sorted from blood, taken in a trial of the OX40 agonist ivuxolimab. The J gene is TRBJ1-2, the V gene TRBV19; 7 nucleotides agree with TRBD1. The CDR3 reads CASTTGSASNYGYTF. In nucleotides, the CDR3 is TGTGCCAGTACGACAGGGTCGGCCTCTAACTATGGCTACACCTTC.